A single sample gave rise to the 20 T cell receptor beta chains below, sequenced in a study of T-cell memory formation after mild COVID-19. TCRdb processed the 5' RACE reads anew with MiXCR; each CDR3 protein has one entry. The table has approximately 300,000 distinct CDR3 sequences, 8% to 10% seen once. Input material: PBMCs or a T cell subset sorted from them (not recorded which). The receptors here all came from a man between 18 and 29 years old who had mild COVID-19 (a few samples of this study predate the infection). Cell type and time point are not known.

This clonotype has a count of ten or more. The chain uses TRBV7-2 and TRBJ2-1, with D maybe TRBD1 (5 bases). The germline gives CDR1 SGHTA, CDR2 FQGNSA. The CDR3 sequence is 15 residues long. The V and J ends lost 2 bases and 8 bases respectively, with 16 bases between them. The CDR3 DNA follows: TGTGCCAGCAGCTTATTGATTAGGGGATGGGATGAGCAGTTCTTC. Translation gives CASSLLIRGWDEQFF.

The sample holds one count of this clonotype. The V and J genes are TRBV5-1 and TRBJ2-7; D assignment may be TRBD1 or TRBD2 (7 bases each). V lost 3 bases to trimming and J lost 6 bases, with 16 bases between them. Germline CDR1 SGHRS, CDR2 YFSETQ. The CDR3 is 14 residues long. The CDR3 DNA reads as TGCGCCAGCAGCTCAGGGGGGGCGAGCGCCGAGCAGTACTTC. This translates into CASSSGGASAEQYF.

V and J are TRBV20-1 and TRBJ1-5; D is unresolved. CDR1 and CDR2 (germline): DFQATT, SNEGSKA (reference sequence). This CDR3 region has 13 residues. V dropped 3 bases and J dropped 5 bases, with 11 bases sitting between them. The CDR3 sequence is CSASDRTHQPQHF. DNA of the CDR3: TGCAGTGCTAGTGACCGAACCCATCAGCCCCAGCATTTT.

This clonotype was seen repeatedly, ten times or more. CDR3 nucleotides: TGTGCCAGCAGTTACTCGGGGTTGGGACCCCGCTACGAGCAGTACGTC. This encodes CASSYSGLGPRYEQYV. The J gene is TRBJ2-7, the V gene TRBV6-2 or TRBV6-3, with D possibly being TRBD1 or TRBD2 (5 bases each). V was cut by 0 bases and J by 3 bases, with 15 bases left in between. The CDR3 covers 16 residues. Looked up from germline, CDR1 is MNHEY and CDR2 is SVGEGT.

This clonotype was picked up one time. The V gene is TRBV9, the J gene TRBJ2-3, with no clear D. Germline-derived CDR1 and CDR2 are SGDLS and YYNGEE. V was pared by 0 bases and J by 6 bases, with 11 bases between. This CDR3 contains 14 residues. The DNA for the CDR3 is TGTGCCAGCAGCGTAGAGGCAGGACGGGATACGCAGTATTTT. Encoded protein: CASSVEAGRDTQYF.

The J gene is TRBJ2-5, the V gene TRBV7-8, with D possibly being TRBD1 (5 bases). This CDR3 comprises 16 residues. Trimming removed 6 bases from V and 1 base from J, with 18 bases in between. CDR1 is SGHVS and CDR2 is FQNEAQ in the germline V gene. CDR3 protein: CASRLSKGRTQETQYF. The CDR3, as DNA: TGTGCCAGCAGATTATCAAAGGGGCGGACCCAAGAGACCCAGTACTTC.

The rearrangement links TRBV6-6 to TRBJ1-1, with D maybe TRBD1 (5 bases). This CDR3 has 13 residues. V was clipped by 8 bases and J by 0 bases, with 10 bases between them. Germline V gene sequence: CDR1 MNHNY, CDR2 SVGAGI (reference sequence). CDR3 in DNA: TGTGCCAGCGATCAGGGCGTGAACACTGAAGCTTTCTTT. Translation gives CASDQGVNTEAFF.

The V gene is TRBV5-6, the J gene TRBJ2-1; 8 bases are a match to TRBD2. The CDR3 consists of 15 residues. Germline V gives CDR1 SGHDT, CDR2 YYEEEE. V lost 5 bases, J lost 3 bases, and 7 bases stayed unmatched. The DNA for the CDR3 is TGTGCCAGCAGGAAGCGGGGGCAACTCTACAATGAGCAGTTCTTC. Translation gives CASRKRGQLYNEQFF.

The chain uses TRBV18 and TRBJ2-7, with D possibly matching TRBD2 (6 bases). Trimming shortened V by 8 bases and J by 3 bases, and 14 bases separated the two germline ends. CDR3 length: 13 amino acids. CDR1 and CDR2 (germline): KGHSH, LQKENI. CDR3 protein: CASAQLAFYEQYF. The CDR3 DNA is TGTGCCAGCGCCCAACTAGCTTTCTACGAGCAGTACTTC. The full variable domain, its missing parts supplied by reference TRBV18 and TRBJ2-7, is NAGVMQNPRHLVRRRGQEARLRCSPMKGHSHVYWYRQLPEEGLKFMVYLQKENIIDESGMPKERFSAEFPKEGPSILRIQQVVRGDSAAYFCASAQLAFYEQYFGPGTRLTVT.

Turning to this clonotype: A much larger clone differs by one base, so this may be a read error. This chain links TRBV7-2 with TRBJ2-1; the match to TRBD2 covers 13 bases. CDR3 length: 16 amino acids. With 7 bases clipped from V and 2 bases from J, the junction kept 5 bases outside the gene matches. CDR1 SGHTA and CDR2 FQGNSA come from the germline V gene. CDR3 coding DNA: TGTGCCAGCAACCCCGGACTAGCGGGGGCCTACAATGAGCAGTTCTTC. It is translated as CASNPGLAGAYNEQFF.

V and J are TRBV27 and TRBJ2-2; D unresolved. The CDR3 length is 13 residues. CDR1 MNHEY and CDR2 SMNVEV come from the germline V gene (reference sequence). V was trimmed by 0 bases and J by 1 base, leaving 0 bases between them. The CDR3 is CASSLSNTGELFF. As DNA, the CDR3 is TGTGCCAGCAGTTTATCGAACACCGGGGAGCTGTTTTTT.

This sequence joins TRBV20-1 and TRBJ1-1; 8 bases are a match to TRBD1. The CDR3 is 11 amino acids. The germline gives CDR1 DFQATT, CDR2 SNEGSKA (reference sequence). After removal of 5 bases from V and 11 bases from J, the junction contained 7 bases not matched to a gene. The CDR3: CSAWPGQAAFF. In nucleotides, the CDR3 is TGCAGTGCTTGGCCGGGACAGGCGGCTTTCTTT.

This chain links TRBV7-2 with TRBJ2-3; TRBD2 matches 12 bases. J was trimmed by 6 bases and V by 4 bases; bases with no gene match: 8. CDR3 length: 16 amino acids. Per the germline V gene, CDR1 is SGHTA and CDR2 is FQGNSA. The CDR3 loop reads CASSSRLAGGRDTQYF. Written as DNA, the CDR3 is TGTGCCAGCAGCTCCCGGCTAGCGGGGGGGCGTGATACGCAGTATTTT.

The sample holds a few counts of this clonotype. V is TRBV4-1 and J is TRBJ2-7, with D possibly being TRBD2 (6 bases). Trimming removed 0 bases from V and 2 bases from J, with 8 bases in between. The germline gives CDR1 MGHRA, CDR2 YSYEKL. This CDR3 spans 14 amino acids. The CDR3 sequence: CASSQEEGTYEQYF. The CDR3 DNA reads TGCGCCAGCAGCCAAGAGGAGGGCACCTACGAGCAGTACTTC.

This clonotype was observed a few times. The V and J genes are TRBV4-3 and TRBJ2-3, with D perhaps matching TRBD1 (6 bases). V was cut by 0 bases and J by 4 bases, with 17 bases left in between. This CDR3 has 17 amino acids. CDR1 LGHNA and CDR2 YSLEER come from the germline V gene. The CDR3 region has the DNA TGCGCCAGCAGCCAAGATTTCTCAGGGGCCGGGGCAGATACGCAGTATTTT. Protein product: CASSQDFSGAGADTQYF.

This clonotype came up a few times. J is TRBJ1-5 and V is TRBV29-1; D gene uncertain. CDR3 size: 15 residues. From germline, CDR1 is SQVTM and CDR2 ANQGSEA. Trimming shortened V by 6 bases and J by 0 bases, and 15 bases separated the two germline ends. The CDR3 spells CSVAIDENSNQPQHF. The CDR3 DNA reads TGCAGCGTCGCCATTGACGAAAATAGCAATCAGCCCCAGCATTTT.

The V and J genes are TRBV7-7 and TRBJ1-1, with 7 bases matching TRBD1. This CDR3 has 13 amino acids. From germline, CDR1 is SSHAT and CDR2 FNYEAQ (reference sequence). CDR3 nucleotide sequence: TGTGCTAGCCCAAGGGGGCTGAACACTGAAGCTTTCTTT. This encodes CASPRGLNTEAFF.

This clonotype has more than one count but fewer than ten. V usage is TRBV6-5 and J usage is TRBJ2-7, with 9 bases fitting TRBD1. The CDR3 extends over 14 amino acids. V was clipped by 4 bases and J by 1 base; unmatched bases: 2. CDR1 is MNHEY, CDR2 SVGAGI, per germline. This chain's CDR3 is CASSFGQGSYEQYV. The CDR3 nucleotides read TGTGCCAGCAGTTTCGGACAGGGGTCCTACGAGCAGTACGTC.

V gene TRBV5-7 combines with J gene TRBJ2-4; D is possibly TRBD2 (5 bases). TRBV5-7 qualifies as an ORF whose function is uncertain. Trimming took 2 bases from V and 3 from J, leaving 12 bases between them. This CDR3 is 15 amino acids long. CDR3 DNA sequence: TGTGCCAGCAGCTTAAGAGGGTACGACAAAAACATTCAGTACTTC. Amino acids: CASSLRGYDKNIQYF.

This clonotype showed up just a few times. The rearrangement links TRBV28 to TRBJ1-5; the D gene is possibly TRBD1 (5 bases). The germline CDR1 and CDR2 sequences are MDHEN and SYDVKM. CDR3 length: 14 amino acids. V lost 7 bases, J lost 3 bases, and 13 bases lay in between. The chain's CDR3 is CASTFDSPNQPQHF. In DNA form, the CDR3 reads TGTGCCAGCACCTTTGACAGCCCCAATCAGCCCCAGCATTTT.